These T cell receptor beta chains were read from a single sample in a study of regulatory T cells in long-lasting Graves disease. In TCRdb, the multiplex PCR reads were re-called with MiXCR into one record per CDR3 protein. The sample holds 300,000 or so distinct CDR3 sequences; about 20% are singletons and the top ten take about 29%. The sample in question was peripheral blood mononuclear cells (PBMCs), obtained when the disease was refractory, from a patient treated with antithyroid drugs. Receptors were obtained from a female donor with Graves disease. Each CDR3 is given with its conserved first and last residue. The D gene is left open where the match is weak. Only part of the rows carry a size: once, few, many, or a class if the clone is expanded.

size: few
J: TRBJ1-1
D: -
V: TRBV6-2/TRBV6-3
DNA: TGTGCCAGCAGTTACTCGCCCGGACGGCTGGCCATGTGGGACACTGAAGCTTTCTTT
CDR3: CASSYSPGRLAMWDTEAFF

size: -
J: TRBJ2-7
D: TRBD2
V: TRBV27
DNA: TGTGCCAGCAGTTTATCTCCGGGGGCACTAGCGGCCTACGAGCAGTACTTC
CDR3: CASSLSPGALAAYEQYF

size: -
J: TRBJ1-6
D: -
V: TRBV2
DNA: TGTGCCAGCAAGAGGGGGTCTGGTTCACCCCTCCACTTT
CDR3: CASKRGSGSPLHF

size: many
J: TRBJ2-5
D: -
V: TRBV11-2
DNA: TGTGCCAGCAGCTTAGCTTTCAGGAGGGGGACCCAGTACTTC
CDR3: CASSLAFRRGTQYF

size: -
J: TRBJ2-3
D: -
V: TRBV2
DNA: TGTGCCAGCAAACTAGATAGCACAGATACGCAGTATTTT
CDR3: CASKLDSTDTQYF

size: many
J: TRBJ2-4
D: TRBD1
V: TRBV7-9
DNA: TGTGCCAGCAGCTCCGGACAGGGTGGCATTCAGTACTTC
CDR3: CASSSGQGGIQYF

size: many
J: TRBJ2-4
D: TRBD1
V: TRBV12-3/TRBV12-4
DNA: TGTGCCACCAGGCCTCTCCGGACAGGGAGGAGGTCCAAAAACATTCAGTACTTC
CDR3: CATRPLRTGRRSKNIQYF

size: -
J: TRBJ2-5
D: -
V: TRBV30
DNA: TGTGCCTGGAGGATAAAAGAGAAGGGGTCCCAGTACTTC
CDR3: CAWRIKEKGSQYF

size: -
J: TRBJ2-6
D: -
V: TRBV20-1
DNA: TGCAGTGCTAGGAACCCAGGGGCGGATGGGGCCAACGTCCTGACTTTC
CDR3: CSARNPGADGANVLTF

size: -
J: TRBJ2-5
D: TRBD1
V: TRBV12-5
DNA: TGTGCTAGTGGTTCGGTTTCCCCGGGACAGTATTTTGAGACCCAGTACTTC
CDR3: CASGSVSPGQYFETQYF

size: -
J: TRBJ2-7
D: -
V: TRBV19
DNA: TGTGCCAGTAGTGGGGGCTGGGACGAGCAGTACTTC
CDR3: CASSGGWDEQYF

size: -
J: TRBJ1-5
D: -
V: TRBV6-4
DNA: TGTGCCAGCCGCGGGGCGGGGAATCAGCCCCAGCATTTT
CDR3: CASRGAGNQPQHF

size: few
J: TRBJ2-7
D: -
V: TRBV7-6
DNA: TGTGCCAGCAGCTTAGGAGTTAGCGGCGCCTCCTACGAGCAGTACTTC
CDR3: CASSLGVSGASYEQYF

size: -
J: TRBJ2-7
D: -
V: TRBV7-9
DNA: TGTGCCAGCAGCACCGGGACTTCGAGCTCCTACGAGCAGTACTTC
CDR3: CASSTGTSSSYEQYF

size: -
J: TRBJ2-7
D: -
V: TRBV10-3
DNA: TGTGCCATCAGTCCCACGGGGGCAGGGGAAACCTACGAGCAGTACTTC
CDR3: CAISPTGAGETYEQYF